These T cell receptor beta chains were read from a single sample in a study of shared clonotypes between healthy human individuals. Method: immunoSEQ multiplex PCR; TCRdb's copy keeps in-frame clones and lacks some. The data show about 1.5 million clones, about 98% seen once. Sequencing was performed on naive CD4+ T cells sorted from blood. These receptors were obtained from a man in his thirties or forties in good health. Each CDR3 is given with its conserved first and last residue. A D gene is named only where the DNA matches it firmly. Size values are once, few and many counts, or a class for expanded clones, and some rows have none.

TRBD1	-	TRBJ1-4	TRBV5-1	TGCGCCAGCAGCTTGCTTGGGACAGCCACTAATGAAAAACTGTTTTTT	CASSLLGTATNEKLFF
-	once	TRBJ2-3	TRBV5-1	TGCGCCAGCAGCTTGACGGATATTAGGGATACGCAGTATTTT	CASSLTDIRDTQYF
-	-	TRBJ1-5	TRBV6-1	TGTGCCAGCAGCCCACTTGACGATCAGCCCCAGCATTTT	CASSPLDDQPQHF
-	-	TRBJ1-1	TRBV25-1	TGTGCCAGCACTCAAAGAGGAGGGAATGAAGCTTTCTTT	CASTQRGGNEAFF
-	-	TRBJ1-3	TRBV18	TGTGCCAGCGGAACCGTCACCGAGCGAGGGCTTAGAAATGGAAACACCATATATTTT	CASGTVTERGLRNGNTIYF
-	-	TRBJ2-5	TRBV5-1	TGCGCCAGCAGCTTGGAATCCGAGACCCAGTACTTC	CASSLESETQYF
TRBD2	-	TRBJ2-7	TRBV2	TGTGCCAGCATTCGCGGAGGGGCGACTAGCGGGGCCTACGAGCAGTACTTC	CASIRGGATSGAYEQYF
-	-	TRBJ1-1	TRBV19	TGTGCCAGTAGTATTCCGGGATACACTGAAGCTTTCTTT	CASSIPGYTEAFF
-	-	TRBJ2-3	TRBV15	TGTGCCACCAGCAGAGAGGTTGCCAGGCGCACAGATACGCAGTATTTT	CATSREVARRTDTQYF
-	-	TRBJ2-2	TRBV5-1	TGCGCCAGCAGCTTGGCCGGCGGGTACACCGGGGAGCTGTTTTTT	CASSLAGGYTGELFF
TRBD1	-	TRBJ2-1	TRBV6-6	TGTGCCAGCAGCCCCAGGGGGCCCGGGCAGTTCTTC	CASSPRGPGQFF
-	-	TRBJ2-2	TRBV5-8	TGTGCCAGCAGCCCGGGAGAGGACACGAACACCGGGGAGCTGTTTTTT	CASSPGEDTNTGELFF
-	-	TRBJ1-1	TRBV6-6	TGTGCCAGCAGTTCCCCCGGATTAACTGAAGCTTTCTTT	CASSSPGLTEAFF
-	once	TRBJ2-7	TRBV18	TGTGCCAGCTCACCAGGCCAATCCTACGAGCAGTACTTC	CASSPGQSYEQYF
-	-	TRBJ2-2	TRBV5-1	TGCGCCAGCAGCTTGGGACTAGGAGCCGGGGAGCTGTTTTTT	CASSLGLGAGELFF
TRBD2	-	TRBJ2-7	TRBV28	TGTGCCAGCAGTCCCCTAGCGGGAGCGGAGGAGCAGTACTTC	CASSPLAGAEEQYF
-	-	TRBJ2-7	TRBV11-2	TGTGCCAGCAGCTTAATCTCGGCTAGCCCCATCCCCTACGAGCAGTACTTC	CASSLISASPIPYEQYF
-	-	TRBJ2-5	TRBV28	TGTGCCAGCAGCCCAAGTGGGGCGGCCCAGTACTTC	CASSPSGAAQYF
-	-	TRBJ1-1	TRBV27	TGTGCCAGCAGTCCCACTTCATTCCGGGGGGCGGGCACTGAAGCTTTCTTT	CASSPTSFRGAGTEAFF
TRBD1	-	TRBJ2-1	TRBV28	TGTGCCAGCAGTCCCGGACAGGGGGACTACAATGAGCAGTTCTTC	CASSPGQGDYNEQFF
-	-	TRBJ2-3	TRBV18	TGTGCCAGCTCACGGGCAGGTCGCCTAGTCACAGATACGCAGTATTTT	CASSRAGRLVTDTQYF
-	once	TRBJ1-5	TRBV6-5	TGTGCCAGCAGTTACATCCCCAATCAGCCCCAGCATTTT	CASSYIPNQPQHF
-	-	TRBJ2-1	TRBV5-6	TGTGCCAGCAGCCCACCGGGACAACTGTACAATGAGCAGTTCTTC	CASSPPGQLYNEQFF
TRBD1	-	TRBJ1-2	TRBV20-1	TGCAGTCACAGGGGGCTTCAGCGCTACACCTTC	CSHRGLQRYTF
-	-	TRBJ2-3	TRBV19	TGTGCCAGTCGGGCCACTAGCACAGATACGCAGTATTTT	CASRATSTDTQYF
-	-	TRBJ2-1	TRBV7-9	TGTGCCAGCAGCTTAATAGTAGGGGGGTACTCCTACAATGAGCAGTTCTTC	CASSLIVGGYSYNEQFF
-	-	TRBJ2-7	TRBV18	TGTGCCAGCTCACCACCCGGTAGTGGCTACGAGCAGTACTTC	CASSPPGSGYEQYF
TRBD2	-	TRBJ2-7	TRBV10-2	TGCGCCAGCACCGAATTCCCGAATAGCGGGAGCTACGAGCAGTACTTC	CASTEFPNSGSYEQYF
-	-	TRBJ2-2	TRBV9	TGTGCCAGCAGCGTATCTCCAGGGTTCGGGGAGCTGTTTTTT	CASSVSPGFGELFF
TRBD1	-	TRBJ2-7	TRBV27	TGTGCCAGCAGTCCTGGGACAGTTTTAGCCTACGAGCAGTACTTC	CASSPGTVLAYEQYF
-	-	TRBJ2-1	TRBV7-8	TGTGCCAGCAGCTCCTCCGGGGAGCAGTTCTTC	CASSSSGEQFF
TRBD1	-	TRBJ2-7	TRBV7-2	TGTGCCAGCAGCCCCCAGGGGGCTCGGTACGAGCAGTACTTC	CASSPQGARYEQYF
-	-	TRBJ2-7	TRBV27	TGTGCCAGCAGTTCCCTCGGCACTAGCACCTTCGAGTACTTC	CASSSLGTSTFEYF
-	-	TRBJ2-5	TRBV28	TGTGCCAGCAGACCACACCCTTTAGCCGAAGAGACCCAGTACTTC	CASRPHPLAEETQYF
TRBD2	-	TRBJ2-1	TRBV7-3	TGTGCCAGCGGGAGGGAGCGCCTCGATGAGTTCTTC	CASGRERLDEFF
TRBD2	-	TRBJ2-1	TRBV7-9	TGTGCCAGCAGCCGGGGGACTAGCGGCTACAATGAGCAGTTCTTC	CASSRGTSGYNEQFF
-	-	TRBJ1-1	TRBV6-5	TGTGCCAGCAGAGGGTACACTGAAGCTTTCTTT	CASRGYTEAFF
TRBD2	-	TRBJ2-7	TRBV27	TGTGCCAGCAGTTTGATAGCGGGAGGCCCCGAGCAGTACTTC	CASSLIAGGPEQYF
-	-	TRBJ2-7	TRBV11-2	TGTGCCAGCAGCTTAAGAGGGAACCCCTACGAGCAGTACTTC	CASSLRGNPYEQYF
-	-	TRBJ2-1	TRBV19	TGTGCCAGTAGCGGCAACTCCTACAATGAGCAGTTCTTC	CASSGNSYNEQFF
TRBD2	-	TRBJ2-3	TRBV11-2	TGTGCCAGCAGCTGGATTAGCGGGGCCCCAGATACGCAGTATTTT	CASSWISGAPDTQYF
-	-	TRBJ1-5	TRBV7-8	TGTGCCAGCAGCTTAAGCCACTTCACGCATGTTTCGTTGATTCCCCAGCATTTT	CASSLSHFTHVSLIPQHF
-	-	TRBJ2-3	TRBV5-1	TGCGCCAGCAGCTTGGACGGCGGCGCAGATACGCAGTATTTT	CASSLDGGADTQYF
TRBD1	-	TRBJ1-2	TRBV18	TGTGCCAGCTCACCACTAACGCAGACCGGGACAGGGGGCGCAGGGGTCTATGGCTACACCTTC	CASSPLTQTGTGGAGVYGYTF